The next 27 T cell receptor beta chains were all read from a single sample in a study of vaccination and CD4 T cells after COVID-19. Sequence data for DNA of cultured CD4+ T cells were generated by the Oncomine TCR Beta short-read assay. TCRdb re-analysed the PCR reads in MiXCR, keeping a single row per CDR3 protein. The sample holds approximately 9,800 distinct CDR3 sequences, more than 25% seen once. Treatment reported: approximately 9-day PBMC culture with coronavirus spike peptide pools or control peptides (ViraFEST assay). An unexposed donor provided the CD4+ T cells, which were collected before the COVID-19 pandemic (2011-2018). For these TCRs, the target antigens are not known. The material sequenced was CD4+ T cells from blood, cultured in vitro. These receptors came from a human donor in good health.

The CDR3 bases are TGTGCCAGCAGTCCAAGACAGGGATCACCCCTCCACTTT. It translates to CASSPRQGSPLHF. This chain uses TRBV12-3 or TRBV12-4 with TRBJ1-6; 7 nucleotides agree with TRBD1. V lost 5 bases, J lost 10 bases, and 5 bases stayed unmatched. The length of the CDR3 is 13 residues.

The CDR3 DNA sequence: TGTGCCAGCAGCTCCGGGACGTGGAATCAGCCCCAGCATTTT. Protein: CASSSGTWNQPQHF. The V call is TRBV6-1, the J call TRBJ1-5, with D possibly TRBD1 on 5 matching bases. There are 14 residues in the CDR3. Germline-derived CDR1 and CDR2 are MNHNS and SASEGT. The V end was cut by 6 bases, the J end by 4 bases, with 13 bases between.

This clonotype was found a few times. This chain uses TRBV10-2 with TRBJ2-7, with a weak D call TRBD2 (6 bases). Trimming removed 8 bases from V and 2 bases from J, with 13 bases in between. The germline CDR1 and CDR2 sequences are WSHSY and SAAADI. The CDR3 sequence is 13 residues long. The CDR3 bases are TGCGCCAGCGGTAGGGACTCGACCTACGAGCAGTACTTC. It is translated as CASGRDSTYEQYF.

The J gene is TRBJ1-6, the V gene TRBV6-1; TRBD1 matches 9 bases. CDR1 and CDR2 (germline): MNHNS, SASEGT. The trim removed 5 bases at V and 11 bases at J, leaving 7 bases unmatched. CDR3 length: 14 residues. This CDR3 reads CASSRDREFAPLHF. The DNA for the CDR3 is TGTGCCAGCAGTCGGGACAGGGAGTTTGCACCCCTCCACTTT.

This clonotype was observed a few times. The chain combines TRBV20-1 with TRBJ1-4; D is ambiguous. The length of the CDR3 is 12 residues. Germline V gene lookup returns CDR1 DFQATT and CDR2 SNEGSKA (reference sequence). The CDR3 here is CSPRLLNEKLFF. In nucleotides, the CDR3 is TGCAGCCCGCGCTTACTCAATGAAAAACTGTTTTTT.

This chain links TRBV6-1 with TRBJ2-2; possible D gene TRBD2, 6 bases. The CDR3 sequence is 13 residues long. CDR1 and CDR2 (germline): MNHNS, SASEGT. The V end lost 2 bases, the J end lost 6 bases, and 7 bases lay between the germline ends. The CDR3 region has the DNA TGTGCCAGCAGTGAACCGGGGGCCGGGGAGCTGTTTTTT. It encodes CASSEPGAGELFF.

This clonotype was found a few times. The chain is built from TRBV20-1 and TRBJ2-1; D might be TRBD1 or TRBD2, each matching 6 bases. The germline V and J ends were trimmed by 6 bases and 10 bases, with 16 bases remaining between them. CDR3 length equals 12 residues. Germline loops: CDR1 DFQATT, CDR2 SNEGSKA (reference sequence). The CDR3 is CSARGAGFEQFF. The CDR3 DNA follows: TGCAGTGCGAGGGGGGCAGGATTCGAGCAGTTCTTC.

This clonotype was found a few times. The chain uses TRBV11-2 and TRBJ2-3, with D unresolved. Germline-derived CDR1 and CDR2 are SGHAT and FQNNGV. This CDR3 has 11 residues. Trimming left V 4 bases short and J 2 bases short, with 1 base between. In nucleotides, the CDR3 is TGTGCCAGCAGCTACACAGATACGCAGTATTTT. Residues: CASSYTDTQYF.

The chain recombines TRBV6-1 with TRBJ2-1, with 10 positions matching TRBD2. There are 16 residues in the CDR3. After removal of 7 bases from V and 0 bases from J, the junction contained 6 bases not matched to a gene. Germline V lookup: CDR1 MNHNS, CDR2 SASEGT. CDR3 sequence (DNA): TGTGCCAGCACCCAAGCGGGGGGGAGCTCCTACAATGAGCAGTTCTTC. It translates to CASTQAGGSSYNEQFF.

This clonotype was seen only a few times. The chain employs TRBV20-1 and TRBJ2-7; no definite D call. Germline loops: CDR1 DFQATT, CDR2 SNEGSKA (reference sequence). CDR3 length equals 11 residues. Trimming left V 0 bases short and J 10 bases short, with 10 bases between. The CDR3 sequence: CSAREQTPQYF. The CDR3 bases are TGCAGTGCTAGAGAACAGACTCCTCAGTACTTC.

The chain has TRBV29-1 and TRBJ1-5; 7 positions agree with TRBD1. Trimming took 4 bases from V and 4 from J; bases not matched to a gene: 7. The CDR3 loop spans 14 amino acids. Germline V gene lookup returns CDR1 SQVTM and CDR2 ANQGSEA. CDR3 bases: TGCAGCGTTGTGGGGACAGATTTAAATCAGCCCCAGCATTTT. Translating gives CSVVGTDLNQPQHF. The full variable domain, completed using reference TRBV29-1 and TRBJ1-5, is SAVISQKPSRDICQRGTSLTIQCQVDSQVTMMFWYRQQPGQSLTLIATANQGSEATYESGFVIDKFPISRPNLTFSTLTVSNMSPEDSSIYLCSVVGTDLNQPQHFGDGTRLSIL.

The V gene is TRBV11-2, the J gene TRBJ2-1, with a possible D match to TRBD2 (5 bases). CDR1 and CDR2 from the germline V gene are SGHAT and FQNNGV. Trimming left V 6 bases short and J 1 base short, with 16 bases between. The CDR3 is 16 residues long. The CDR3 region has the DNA TGTGCCAGCAGTTACACCACTAGGTTTTCCTACAATGAGCAGTTCTTC. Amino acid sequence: CASSYTTRFSYNEQFF.

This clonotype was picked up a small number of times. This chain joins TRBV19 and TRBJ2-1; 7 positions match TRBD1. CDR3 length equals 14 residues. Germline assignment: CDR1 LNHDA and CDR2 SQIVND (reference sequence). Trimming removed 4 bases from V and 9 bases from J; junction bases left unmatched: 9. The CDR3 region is CASSSRQGVGEQFF. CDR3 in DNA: TGTGCCAGTAGTAGCCGACAGGGTGTGGGTGAGCAGTTCTTC.

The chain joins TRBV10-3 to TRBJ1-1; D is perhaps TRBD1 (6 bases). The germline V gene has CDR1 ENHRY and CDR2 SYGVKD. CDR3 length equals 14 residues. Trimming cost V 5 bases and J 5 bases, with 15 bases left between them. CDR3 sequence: CAISSTGRETEAFF. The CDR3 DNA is TGTGCCATCAGTAGCACAGGGAGGGAGACTGAAGCTTTCTTT.

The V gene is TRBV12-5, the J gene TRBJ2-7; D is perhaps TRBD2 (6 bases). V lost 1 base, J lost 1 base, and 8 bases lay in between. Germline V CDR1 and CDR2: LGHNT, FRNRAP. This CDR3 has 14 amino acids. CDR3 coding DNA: TGTGCTAGTGGTTTGGGGGGGGATTCCTACGAGCAGTACTTC. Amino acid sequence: CASGLGGDSYEQYF.

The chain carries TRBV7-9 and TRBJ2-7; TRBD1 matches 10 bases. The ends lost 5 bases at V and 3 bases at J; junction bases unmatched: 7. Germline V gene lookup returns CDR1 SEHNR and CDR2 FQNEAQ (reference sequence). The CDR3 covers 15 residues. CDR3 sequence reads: CASSPGTGVDYEQYF. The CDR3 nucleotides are TGTGCCAGCAGCCCTGGGACAGGGGTGGACTACGAGCAGTACTTC. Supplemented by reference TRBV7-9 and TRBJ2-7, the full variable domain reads DTGVSQNPRHKITKRGQNVTFRCDPISEHNRLYWYRQTLGQGPEFLTYFQNEAQLEKSRLLSDRFSAERPKGSFSTLEIQRTEQGDSAMYLCASSPGTGVDYEQYFGPGTRLTVT.

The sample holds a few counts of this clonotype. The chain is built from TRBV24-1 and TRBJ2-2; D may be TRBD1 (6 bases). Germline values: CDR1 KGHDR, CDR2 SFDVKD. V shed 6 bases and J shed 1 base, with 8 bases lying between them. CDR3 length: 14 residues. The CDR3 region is CATSKGQNTGELFF. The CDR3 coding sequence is TGTGCCACCAGTAAGGGACAGAACACCGGGGAGCTGTTTTTT.

CDR3 sequence reads: CASSQESGYTF. Written as DNA, the CDR3 is TGTGCCAGTAGTCAGGAGAGTGGCTACACCTTC. The chain combines TRBV19 with TRBJ1-2; no firm D call. V was pared by 5 bases and J by 7 bases, with 8 bases between. Germline assignment: CDR1 LNHDA and CDR2 SQIVND (reference sequence). This CDR3 contains 11 residues.

CDR3 DNA: TGTGCCAGCAGCACGTTAGCGGGGGGGCCAGCGCAGTATTTT. Its protein is CASSTLAGGPAQYF. The chain joins TRBV14 to TRBJ2-3, with 11 bases identical to TRBD2. CDR1 is SGHDN, CDR2 FVKESK, per germline. This CDR3 region has 14 residues. J was trimmed by 10 bases and V by 5 bases; bases with no gene match: 8.

DNA for the CDR3: TGTGCCAGCAGTGCATTGACCCGGGGCGGGCAGCCCCAGCATTTT. Translation gives CASSALTRGGQPQHF. The chain employs TRBV6-1 and TRBJ1-5; a possible D gene is TRBD1 (5 bases). This CDR3 spans 15 amino acids. The V gene's germline CDR1 is MNHNS and CDR2 SASEGT. The ends were cut back, 4 bases at V and 7 bases at J, with 17 bases in the middle.

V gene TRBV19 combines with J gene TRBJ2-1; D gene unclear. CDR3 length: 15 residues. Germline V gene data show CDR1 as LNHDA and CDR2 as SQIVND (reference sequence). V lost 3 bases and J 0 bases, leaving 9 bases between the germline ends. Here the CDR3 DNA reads TGTGCCAGTAGTATCTCCCTTAGCTCCTACAATGAGCAGTTCTTC. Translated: CASSISLSSYNEQFF.

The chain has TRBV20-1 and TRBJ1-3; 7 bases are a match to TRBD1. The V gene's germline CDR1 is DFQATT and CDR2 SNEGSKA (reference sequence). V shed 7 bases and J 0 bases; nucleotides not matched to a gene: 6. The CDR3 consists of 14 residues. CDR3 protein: CSVGRGDSGNTIYF. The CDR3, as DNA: TGCAGTGTAGGCAGGGGGGACTCTGGAAACACCATATATTTT.

The CDR3 DNA follows: TGCAGTGCTAGAGGTGTAGGGACCACTGAAGCTTTCTTT. Amino acid sequence: CSARGVGTTEAFF. This chain uses TRBV20-1 with TRBJ1-1; D is possibly TRBD1 (5 bases). Germline V gives CDR1 DFQATT, CDR2 SNEGSKA (reference sequence). Trimming stripped 1 base from V and 4 bases from J, with 10 bases between. CDR3 length: 13 amino acids.

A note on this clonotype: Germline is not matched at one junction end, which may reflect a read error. As DNA, the CDR3 is TGTGCCCGCAGTTCTGTTGGGGCCAACGTCCTGACTTTC. As protein: CARSSVGANVLTF. The chain links TRBV12-3 or TRBV12-4 to TRBJ2-6; D unresolved. The CDR3 runs to 13 residues.

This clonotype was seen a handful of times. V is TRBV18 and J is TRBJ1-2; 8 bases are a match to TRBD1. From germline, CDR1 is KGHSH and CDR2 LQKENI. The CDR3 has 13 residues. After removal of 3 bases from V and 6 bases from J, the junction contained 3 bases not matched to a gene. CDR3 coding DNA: TGTGCCAGCTCACCTCAGGGGGCCGATGGCTACACCTTC. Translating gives CASSPQGADGYTF.

CDR3 nucleotides: TGTGCCAGCAGTGACGAGGGGGGCGCCGGGGCCAACGTCCTGACTTTC. It specifies CASSDEGGAGANVLTF. This chain connects TRBV6-4 to TRBJ2-6; perhaps D is TRBD1 or TRBD2 (6 bases each). The germline V and J ends were trimmed by 2 bases and 4 bases, with 12 bases remaining between them. Germline lookup yields CDR1 MRHNA and CDR2 SNTAGT. This CDR3 contains 16 residues.

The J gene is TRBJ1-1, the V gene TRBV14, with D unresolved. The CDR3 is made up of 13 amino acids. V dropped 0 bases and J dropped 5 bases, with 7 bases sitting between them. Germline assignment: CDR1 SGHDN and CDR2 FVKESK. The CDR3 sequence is CASSQDRATEAFF. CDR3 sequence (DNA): TGTGCCAGCAGCCAAGATAGGGCTACTGAAGCTTTCTTT.